This T cell receptor (beta chain) appears in the sequencing data of a study of cytomegalovirus exposure and HLA in healthy donors. Study observations and caveats: Researchers catalogued approximately 170 TCR beta chains as cytomegalovirus-associated.

Trimming removed 2 bases from V and 0 bases from J; junction bases left unmatched: 6. The germline CDR1 and CDR2 sequences are SNHLY and FYNNEI. The CDR3 loop spans 18 amino acids. Repertoires were generated with immunoSEQ multiplex PCR, while TCRdb's copy carries only in-frame clones and drops some. The sample shows around 150,000 clones, 91% of them seen only once. Comments on this clone: Its target is unknown.

Material for sequencing was PBMCs. The J gene is TRBJ1-4, the V gene TRBV2; 10 bases agree with TRBD1. The origin of this receptor is a woman younger than 30 in good health and CMV-seropositive. The DNA for the CDR3 is TGTGCCAGCAGTGAAAGGGACAGGGGCGCAGCAACTAATGAAAAACTGTTTTTT. Translation: CASSERDRGAATNEKLFF.